This entry is about one T cell receptor beta chain. What it binds is not known. This record comes from a study of cytotoxic CD8 clonotypes in ibrutinib-treated CLL. Study at large: Response samples came after a median roughly twelve months of treatment, range 6 to 36.

Assay used: immunoSEQ multiplex PCR; TCRdb lists only in-frame clones, some missing. The repertoire holds approximately 330,000 clones, 80% seen once, with over 5% in the top ten. Regarding the study as a whole: Clonality was higher at ibrutinib response and returned toward baseline at progression.

Specimen: PBMCs, collected before ibrutinib treatment. The TCR sequence derives from a human donor with chronic lymphocytic leukemia.

The CDR3 loop is CATSRDGGTQAFF. CDR3 nucleotide sequence: TGTGCCACCAGCAGAGATGGGGGGACTCAAGCTTTCTTT. V is TRBV15 and J is TRBJ1-1; TRBD1 is a possible D gene (5 bases). Germline V lookup: CDR1 LNHNV, CDR2 YYDKDF (reference sequence). The V end was cut by 0 bases, the J end by 9 bases, with 11 bases between. The CDR3 extends over 13 amino acids.